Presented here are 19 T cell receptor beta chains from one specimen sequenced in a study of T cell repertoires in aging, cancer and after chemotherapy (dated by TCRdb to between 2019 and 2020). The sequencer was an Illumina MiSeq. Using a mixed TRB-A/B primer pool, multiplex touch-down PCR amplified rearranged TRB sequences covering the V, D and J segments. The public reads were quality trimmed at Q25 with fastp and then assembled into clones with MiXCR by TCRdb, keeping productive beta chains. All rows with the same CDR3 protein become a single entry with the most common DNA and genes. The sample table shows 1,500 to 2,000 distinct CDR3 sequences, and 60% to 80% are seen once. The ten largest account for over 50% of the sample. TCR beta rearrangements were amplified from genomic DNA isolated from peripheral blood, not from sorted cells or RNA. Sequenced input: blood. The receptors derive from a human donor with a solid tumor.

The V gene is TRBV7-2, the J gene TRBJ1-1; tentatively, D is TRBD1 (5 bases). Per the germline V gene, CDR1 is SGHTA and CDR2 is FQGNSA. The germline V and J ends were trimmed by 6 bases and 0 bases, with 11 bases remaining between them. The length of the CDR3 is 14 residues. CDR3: CASRRQTVNTEAFF. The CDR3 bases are TGTGCCAGCAGGAGACAGACCGTGAACACTGAAGCTTTCTTT.

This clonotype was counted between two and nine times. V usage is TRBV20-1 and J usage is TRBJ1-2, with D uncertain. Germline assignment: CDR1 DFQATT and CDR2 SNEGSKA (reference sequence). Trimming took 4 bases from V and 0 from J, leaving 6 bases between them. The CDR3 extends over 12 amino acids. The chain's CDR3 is CSATWANYGYTF. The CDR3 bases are TGCAGTGCTACTTGGGCTAACTATGGCTACACCTTC.

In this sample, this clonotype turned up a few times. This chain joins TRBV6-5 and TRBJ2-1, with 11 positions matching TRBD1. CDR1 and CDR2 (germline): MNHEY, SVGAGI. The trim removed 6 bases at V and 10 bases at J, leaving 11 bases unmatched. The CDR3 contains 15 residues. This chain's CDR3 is CASSLSGTGGYEQFF. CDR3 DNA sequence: TGTGCCAGCAGCCTATCGGGGACAGGGGGGTACGAGCAGTTCTTC.

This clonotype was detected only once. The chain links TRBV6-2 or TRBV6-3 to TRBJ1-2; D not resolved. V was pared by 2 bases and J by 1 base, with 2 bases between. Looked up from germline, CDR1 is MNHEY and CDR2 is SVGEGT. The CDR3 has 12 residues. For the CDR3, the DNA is TGTGCCAGCAGTTACGTTAACTATGGCTACACCTTC. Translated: CASSYVNYGYTF.

In nucleotides, the CDR3 is TGTGCCAGCTCACCTCCGGGACAGCCAAACTATGGCTACACCTTC. Protein sequence: CASSPPGQPNYGYTF. The V call is TRBV18, the J call TRBJ1-2; TRBD1 agrees at 7 bases. The junction had 6 bases not matched to a gene; V was cut back by 3 bases and J by 2 bases. The CDR3 length is 15 residues. Germline CDR1 and CDR2: KGHSH and LQKENI.

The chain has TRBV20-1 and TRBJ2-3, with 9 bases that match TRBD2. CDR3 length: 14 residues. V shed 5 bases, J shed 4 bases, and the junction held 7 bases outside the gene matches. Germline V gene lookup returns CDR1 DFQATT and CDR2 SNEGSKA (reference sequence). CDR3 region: CSAHSGSSADTQYF. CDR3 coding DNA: TGCAGTGCTCATAGCGGGAGTAGCGCAGATACGCAGTATTTT.

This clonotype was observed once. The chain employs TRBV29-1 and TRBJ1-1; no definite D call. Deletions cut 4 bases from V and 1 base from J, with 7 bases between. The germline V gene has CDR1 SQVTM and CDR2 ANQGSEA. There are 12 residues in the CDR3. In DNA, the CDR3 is TGCAGCGTTGGACTATCGAACACTGAAGCTTTCTTT. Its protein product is CSVGLSNTEAFF.

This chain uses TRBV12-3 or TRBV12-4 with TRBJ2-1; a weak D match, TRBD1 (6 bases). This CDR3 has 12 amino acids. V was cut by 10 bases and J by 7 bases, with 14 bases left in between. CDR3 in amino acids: CATSIGGNEQFF. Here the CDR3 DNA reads TGTGCCACCTCCATAGGGGGAAATGAGCAGTTCTTC.

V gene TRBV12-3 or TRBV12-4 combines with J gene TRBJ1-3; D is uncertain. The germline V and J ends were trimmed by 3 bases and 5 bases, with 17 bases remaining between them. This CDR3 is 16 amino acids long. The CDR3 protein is CASSLNPPIHRNTIYF. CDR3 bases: TGTGCCAGCAGTTTGAACCCGCCTATACACCGAAACACCATATATTTT.

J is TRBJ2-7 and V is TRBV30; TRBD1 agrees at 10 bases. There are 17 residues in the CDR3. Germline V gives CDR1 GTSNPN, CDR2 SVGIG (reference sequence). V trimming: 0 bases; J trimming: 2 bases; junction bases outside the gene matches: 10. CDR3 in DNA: TGTGCCTGGAGTGTACTTGGGGGACAGGGGCGACCCTACGAGCAGTACTTC. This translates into CAWSVLGGQGRPYEQYF.

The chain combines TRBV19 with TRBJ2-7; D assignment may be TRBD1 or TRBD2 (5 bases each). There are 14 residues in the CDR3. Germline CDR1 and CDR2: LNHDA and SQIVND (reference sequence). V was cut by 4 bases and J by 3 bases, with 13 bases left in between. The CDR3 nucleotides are TGTGCCAGTAGTAGACAGTACAGCGGCTACGAGCAGTACTTC. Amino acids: CASSRQYSGYEQYF. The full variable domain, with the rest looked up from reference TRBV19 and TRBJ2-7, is DGGITQSPKYLFRKEGQNVTLSCEQNLNHDAMYWYRQDPGQGLRLIYYSQIVNDFQKGDIAEGYSVSREKKESFPLTVTSAQKNPTAFYLCASSRQYSGYEQYFGPGTRLTVT.

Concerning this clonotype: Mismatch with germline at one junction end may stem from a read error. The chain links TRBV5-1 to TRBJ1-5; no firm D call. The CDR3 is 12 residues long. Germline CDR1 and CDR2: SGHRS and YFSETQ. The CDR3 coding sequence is TGTGCCAGCAGCTTGGCCTCGGGGCCCCAGCATTTT. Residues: CASSLASGPQHF.

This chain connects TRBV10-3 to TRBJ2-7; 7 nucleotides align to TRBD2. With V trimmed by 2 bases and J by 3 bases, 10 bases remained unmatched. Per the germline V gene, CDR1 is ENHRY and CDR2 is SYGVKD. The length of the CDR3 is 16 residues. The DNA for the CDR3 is TGTGCCATCAGTGAGACTTGGACTAGTGATATCTACGAGCAGTACTTC. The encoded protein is CAISETWTSDIYEQYF.

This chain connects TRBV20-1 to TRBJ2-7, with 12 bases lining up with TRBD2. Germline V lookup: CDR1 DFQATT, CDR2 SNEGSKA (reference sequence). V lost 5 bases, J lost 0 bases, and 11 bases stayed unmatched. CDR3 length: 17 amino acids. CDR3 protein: CSAFRPTSGRSSYEQYF. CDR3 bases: TGCAGTGCTTTCCGCCCAACTAGCGGGAGGAGCTCCTACGAGCAGTACTTC.

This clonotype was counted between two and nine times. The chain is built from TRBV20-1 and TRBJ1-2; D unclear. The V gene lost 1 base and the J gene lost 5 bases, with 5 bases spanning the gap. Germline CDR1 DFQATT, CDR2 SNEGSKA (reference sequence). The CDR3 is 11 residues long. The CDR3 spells CSARVEYGYTF. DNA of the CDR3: TGCAGTGCTAGAGTTGAATATGGCTACACCTTC.

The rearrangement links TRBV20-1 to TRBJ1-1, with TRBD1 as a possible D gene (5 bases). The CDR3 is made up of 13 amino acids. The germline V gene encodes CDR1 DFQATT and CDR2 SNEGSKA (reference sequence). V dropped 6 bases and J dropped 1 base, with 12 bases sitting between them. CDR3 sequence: CSATGTGNTEAFF. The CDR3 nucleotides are TGCAGTGCAACTGGGACGGGGAACACTGAAGCTTTCTTT.

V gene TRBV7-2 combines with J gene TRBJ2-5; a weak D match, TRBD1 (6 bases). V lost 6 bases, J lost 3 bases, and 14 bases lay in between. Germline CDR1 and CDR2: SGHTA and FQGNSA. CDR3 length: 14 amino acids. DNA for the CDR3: TGTGCCAGCAGTTTATTCGCAGGGGAAGAGACCCAGTACTTC. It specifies CASSLFAGEETQYF.

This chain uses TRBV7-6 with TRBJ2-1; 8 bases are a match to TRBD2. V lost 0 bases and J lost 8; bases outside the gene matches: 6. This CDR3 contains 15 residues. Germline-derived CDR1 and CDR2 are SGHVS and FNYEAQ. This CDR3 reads CASSLALGLGHEQFF. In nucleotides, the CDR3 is TGTGCCAGCAGCTTAGCGCTGGGACTAGGTCATGAGCAGTTCTTC.

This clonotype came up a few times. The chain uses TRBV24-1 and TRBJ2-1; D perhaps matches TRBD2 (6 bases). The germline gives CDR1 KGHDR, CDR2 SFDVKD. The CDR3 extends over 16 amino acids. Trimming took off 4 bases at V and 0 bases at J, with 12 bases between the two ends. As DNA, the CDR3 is TGTGCCACCAGTGACAGCGGGTGGTTCTCCTACAATGAGCAGTTCTTC. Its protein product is CATSDSGWFSYNEQFF.